This T cell receptor (beta chain) was captured by sequencing in a study of cytomegalovirus exposure and HLA in healthy donors. The CDR3 is 18 amino acids. Germline assignment: CDR1 LNHNV and CDR2 YYDKDF (reference sequence). V trimming: 1 base; J trimming: 0 bases; junction bases outside the gene matches: 6. PCR used 60 Vbeta primers and 13 Jbeta primers. Using immunoSEQ multiplex PCR, the repertoire was profiled, and TCRdb retains in-frame clones only, with some absent. Of roughly 170,000 clones listed, just under 80% were seen once; the top ten hold around 13%. V is TRBV15 and J is TRBJ1-4; TRBD1 aligns across 9 bases. The sample comprised PBMCs. This clonotype was obtained from a woman aged 50 to 65 in good health and CMV-seropositive. CDR3: CATSRAPGQGATNEKLFF. As DNA, the CDR3 is TGTGCCACCAGCAGAGCACCGGGACAGGGAGCAACTAATGAAAAACTGTTTTTT.